The clone carrying this TCR beta chain was seen only once. What it binds is unknown. This sample also contains other DNA sequences that code for the same CDR3. Use of 60 Vbeta and 13 Jbeta primers characterized the PCR. The method was immunoSEQ multiplex PCR; TCRdb's version includes in-frame clones alone and lacks a portion of them. This sample carries over 150,000 clones, around 88% of them seen once, and the ten largest clones take about 0.9%. The data were taken from a study of cytomegalovirus exposure and HLA in healthy donors. With 3 bases removed from V and 4 bases from J, the gap between germline ends came to 13 bases. The CDR3 has 14 amino acids. Germline CDR1 reads KGHSH; CDR2 reads LQKENI. Study observations and caveats: Accurate HLA-A and HLA-B prediction from TCR beta sequences was reported for most subjects.

The sample was PBMCs. The chain recombines TRBV18 with TRBJ2-7, with D perhaps matching TRBD1 (6 bases). The source of this sequence is a woman between 25 and 40 years old in good health and CMV-seronegative. Here the CDR3 reads CASSPPDSLYEQYF. Written as DNA, the CDR3 is TGTGCCAGCTCACCCCCGGACAGTCTGTACGAGCAGTACTTC.